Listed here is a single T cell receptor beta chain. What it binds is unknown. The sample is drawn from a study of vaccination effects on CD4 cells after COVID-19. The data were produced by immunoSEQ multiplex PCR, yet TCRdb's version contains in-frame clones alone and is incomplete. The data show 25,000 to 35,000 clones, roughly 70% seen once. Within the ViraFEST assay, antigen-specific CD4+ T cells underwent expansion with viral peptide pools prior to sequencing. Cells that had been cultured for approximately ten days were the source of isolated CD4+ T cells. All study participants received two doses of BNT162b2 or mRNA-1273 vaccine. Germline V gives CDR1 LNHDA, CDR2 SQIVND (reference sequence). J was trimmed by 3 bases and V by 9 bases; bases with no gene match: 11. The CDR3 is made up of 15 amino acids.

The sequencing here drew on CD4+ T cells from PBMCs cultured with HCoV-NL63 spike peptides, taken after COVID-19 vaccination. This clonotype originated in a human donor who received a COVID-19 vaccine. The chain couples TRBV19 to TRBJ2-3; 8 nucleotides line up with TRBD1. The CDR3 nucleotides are TGTGCCAGCCTCAATCTCAGGGGGCGAACAGATACGCAGTATTTT. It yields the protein CASLNLRGRTDTQYF.